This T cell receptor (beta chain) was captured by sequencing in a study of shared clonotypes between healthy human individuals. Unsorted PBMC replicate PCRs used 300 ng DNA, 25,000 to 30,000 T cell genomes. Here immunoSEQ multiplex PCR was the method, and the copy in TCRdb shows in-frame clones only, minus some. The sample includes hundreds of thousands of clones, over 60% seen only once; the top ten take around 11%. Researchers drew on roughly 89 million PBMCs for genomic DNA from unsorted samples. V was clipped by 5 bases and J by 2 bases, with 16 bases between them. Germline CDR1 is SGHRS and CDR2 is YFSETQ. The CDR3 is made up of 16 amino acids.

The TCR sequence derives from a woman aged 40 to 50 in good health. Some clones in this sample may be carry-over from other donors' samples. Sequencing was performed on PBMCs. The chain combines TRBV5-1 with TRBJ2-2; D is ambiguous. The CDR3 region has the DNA TGCGCCAGCAGTTTTGGCAACTCCTTCAACACCGGGGAGCTGTTTTTT. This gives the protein CASSFGNSFNTGELFF.